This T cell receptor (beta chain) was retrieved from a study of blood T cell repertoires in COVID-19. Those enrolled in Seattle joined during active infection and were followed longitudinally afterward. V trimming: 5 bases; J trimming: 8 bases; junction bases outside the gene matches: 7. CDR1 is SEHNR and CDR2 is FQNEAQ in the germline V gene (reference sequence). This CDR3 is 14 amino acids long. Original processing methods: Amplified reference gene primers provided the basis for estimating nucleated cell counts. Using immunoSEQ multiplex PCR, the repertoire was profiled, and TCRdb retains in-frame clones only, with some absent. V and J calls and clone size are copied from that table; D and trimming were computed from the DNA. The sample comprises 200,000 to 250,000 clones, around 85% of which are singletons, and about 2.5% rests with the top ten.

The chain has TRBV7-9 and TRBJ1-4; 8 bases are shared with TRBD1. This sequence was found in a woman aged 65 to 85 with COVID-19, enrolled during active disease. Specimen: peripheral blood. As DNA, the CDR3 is TGTGCCAGCAGCCCGTCGGACAGGGAGGAAAAACTGTTTTTT. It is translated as CASSPSDREEKLFF.